A selection of T cell receptor beta chains follows, all from one sample in a study of control samples from healthy donors and cancer patients. Clones were read by immunoSEQ multiplex PCR, and TCRdb kept only the in-frame ones, dropping some. The sample has roughly 100,000 clones; about 90% are singletons. The material sequenced was blood. These receptors were obtained from a woman under 30 in good health. Each CDR3 is given without its conserved first and last residue.

CDR3 length,J gene,V gene,CDR3 protein
14,TRBJ2-1,TRBV27,ASSLLGVSAYNEQF
10,TRBJ2-2,TRBV11-3,ASEGNTGELF
12,TRBJ2-1,TRBV7-7,ASSFTAGSGEQF
11,TRBJ2-5,TRBV2,ASSVVGGETQY
10,TRBJ1-2,TRBV6-5,ACSFSGDGYT
11,TRBJ1-1,TRBV5-1,ASSLGGGTEAF
13,TRBJ1-3,TRBV6-6,ASTRTGDSGNTIY
12,TRBJ2-7,TRBV11-3,ASSSRGGLDEQY
10,TRBJ1-6,TRBV9,ASSVDNSPLH
12,TRBJ1-1,TRBV7-2,ASSLVVASTEAF
10,TRBJ2-3,TRBV3-1/TRBV3-2,ASTDFTDTQY
11,TRBJ1-1,TRBV6-4,ASSRDSTGEAF
14,TRBJ1-2,TRBV11-2,ASSRTPGQGADGYT
12,TRBJ2-7,TRBV27,ASTPSGIPDEQY
14,TRBJ2-3,TRBV27,ASSSLSSAGTHTQY
13,TRBJ2-1,TRBV27,ASRGRLVGVNEQF
12,TRBJ2-7,TRBV11-2,ASTETSSFYEQY